This TCR beta chain was sequenced for a study of lymphopenia after photon versus proton radiotherapy (dated by TCRdb to the late 2010s). A note on the overall study: The study compared the immunological effects of photon versus proton radiation therapy in patients with gastrointestinal tumors who developed high-grade lymphopenia. A cohort of around 20 patients with gastrointestinal tumors who received either photon or proton therapy and subsequently developed lymphopenia was included. The study was designed to characterize how the impact on the immune system differs between the two radiation modalities.

Library prep was done by the immunoSEQ multiplex PCR assay. Alongside multiparametric flow cytometry, deep sequencing of rearranged TCR beta loci was used to profile the T cell repertoires. As stored in TCRdb, this immuneACCESS dataset retains in-frame rearrangements with V and J assigned. A fraction of the clones does not appear; measured against another copy, unresolved V genes explain less than half of the discrepancy, and the remainder lacks a known reason. The sample table records about 16,000 clones; about nine tenths of these occur just once. The ten largest make up under 60% of the sample. Concerning this clone: Its antigen has not been determined. No much larger clone exists at a distance of one base, and base qualities are not known.

V loses 6 bases at its end and J loses 10 bases; junction bases beyond the gene matches: 15. The CDR3, from cysteine to phenylalanine, totals 15 residues. This entry keeps only the CDR3 DNA: 45 bases, framed from base 1. The germline V gene encodes CDR1 SQVTM and CDR2 ANQGSEA. Here is what the overall study found, with its caveats: The survival association was examined only in patients who died, and the authors described better survival with proton therapy as a possibility, not as a demonstrated result. Among patients across the cohort who died, overall survival time showed an inverse correlation with a larger post-nadir drop in TCR diversity. After the lymphocyte count nadir, oligoclonal expansion, especially of CD8+ Temra cells, was observed in photon-treated repertoires, and the drop in diversity was driven by this expansion. During treatment, patients who received photon therapy lost naive T cells and TCR diversity and gained effector/memory populations, whereas patients who received proton therapy remained relatively stable.

This TCR was sampled from a woman aged 60 to 75 with cholangiocarcinoma. Some clones in this sample may be carry-over from other donors' samples. Material: peripheral blood, obtained from a patient treated with proton-based radiotherapy. The chain links TRBV29-1 with TRBJ2-1, with 10 central nucleotides matching TRBD1. The CDR3 protein: CSVGLRQGADGEQFF. DNA sequence: TGCAGCGTCGGACTCAGACAGGGGGCGGACGGGGAGCAGTTCTTC.